Listed below are T cell receptor beta chains from one sample, sequenced in a study of read filtering for tumor transcriptome and immune sequencing. TCRdb re-derived calls from the reads in MiXCR, one entry per CDR3 protein. The sample holds roughly 41,000 distinct CDR3 sequences; roughly an eighth are singletons and the top ten take about 36%. Sequencing was carried out using a population of CD138-negative cells sorted from bone marrow. These receptors were obtained from a donor aged 40 or over with multiple myeloma. Both conserved end residues are part of each CDR3. The D gene is left open where the match is weak. Rows give clone size only sometimes, using once, few, many, or a class for an expanded clone.

clone_size: NA
v_call: TRBV6-5
d_call: NA
j_call: TRBJ2-7
cdr3_nt: TGTGCCAGCAGGGAGGGACGGGGGAGTACCGCCTACGAGCAGTACTTC
cdr3_aa: CASREGRGSTAYEQYF

clone_size: many
v_call: TRBV11-2
d_call: TRBD2
j_call: TRBJ2-7
cdr3_nt: TGTGCCAGCAGCTTAGGTTTAGCGGGAGGCTACGAGCAGTACTTC
cdr3_aa: CASSLGLAGGYEQYF

clone_size: many
v_call: TRBV29-1
d_call: NA
j_call: TRBJ1-5
cdr3_nt: TGCAGCGTTGCTGGGGGCCGCAATCAGCCCCAGCATTTT
cdr3_aa: CSVAGGRNQPQHF

clone_size: once
v_call: TRBV7-9
d_call: NA
j_call: TRBJ1-4
cdr3_nt: TGTGCCAGCAGCGCCACCGGGGAGACTGGAAAACTGTTTTTT
cdr3_aa: CASSATGETGKLFF

clone_size: many
v_call: TRBV5-1
d_call: TRBD2
j_call: TRBJ2-7
cdr3_nt: TGCGCCAGCAGCTTGGCGGGGGGGCAGGATCTCTACGAGCAGTACTTC
cdr3_aa: CASSLAGGQDLYEQYF

clone_size: many
v_call: TRBV5-1
d_call: NA
j_call: TRBJ2-5
cdr3_nt: TGCGCCAGCAGCTTGGGGGGGACCAGGCAAGAGACCCAGTACTTC
cdr3_aa: CASSLGGTRQETQYF

clone_size: many
v_call: TRBV9
d_call: NA
j_call: TRBJ2-5
cdr3_nt: TGTGCCAGCAGCGTAGGACAGCTACAAGAGACCCAGTACTTC
cdr3_aa: CASSVGQLQETQYF

clone_size: few
v_call: TRBV28
d_call: NA
j_call: TRBJ1-5
cdr3_nt: TGTGCCAGCAGTCCCCGGTTTAACGGCAATCAGCCCCTGCACTTT
cdr3_aa: CASSPRFNGNQPLHF

clone_size: many
v_call: TRBV7-8
d_call: NA
j_call: TRBJ1-5
cdr3_nt: TGTGCCAGCAGCTCCAATGGCAATCAGCCCCAGCATTTT
cdr3_aa: CASSSNGNQPQHF

clone_size: NA
v_call: TRBV10-3
d_call: NA
j_call: TRBJ2-1
cdr3_nt: TGTGCCATGGGAGAAGTCGCCGACAATGAGCAGTTCTTC
cdr3_aa: CAMGEVADNEQFF

clone_size: many
v_call: TRBV6-1
d_call: NA
j_call: TRBJ1-5
cdr3_nt: TGTGCCAGCAGTGCCACAGGGACGGCCGATCAGCCCCAGCATTTT
cdr3_aa: CASSATGTADQPQHF

clone_size: many
v_call: TRBV20-1
d_call: NA
j_call: TRBJ1-1
cdr3_nt: TGCAGTGCCCGAGGAGGTTATGATGCTGAAGCTTTCTTT
cdr3_aa: CSARGGYDAEAFF

clone_size: many
v_call: TRBV20-1
d_call: NA
j_call: TRBJ1-1
cdr3_nt: TGCAGTGCTAGAGGGAACCCGGCAGGAACGGAATTT
cdr3_aa: CSARGNPAGTEF

clone_size: few
v_call: TRBV20-1
d_call: TRBD1
j_call: TRBJ2-7
cdr3_nt: TGCGGAACCGGGACAGGGGACTACGAGCAGTACTTC
cdr3_aa: CGTGTGDYEQYF

clone_size: many
v_call: TRBV12-5
d_call: NA
j_call: TRBJ2-7
cdr3_nt: TGTGCTAGTGGTCCCGACGCACTTAAGACCTACGAGCTGTACTTC
cdr3_aa: CASGPDALKTYELYF

clone_size: many
v_call: TRBV5-1
d_call: NA
j_call: TRBJ2-1
cdr3_nt: TGCGCCAGCAGTTCCCCGGGTTACAATGAGCAGTTCTTC
cdr3_aa: CASSSPGYNEQFF

clone_size: NA
v_call: TRBV19
d_call: NA
j_call: TRBJ2-1
cdr3_nt: TGTGCCAGTAGCGCTGGGGGGTACTACAATGAGCAGTTCTTC
cdr3_aa: CASSAGGYYNEQFF

clone_size: many
v_call: TRBV2
d_call: NA
j_call: TRBJ2-3
cdr3_nt: TGTGCCAGCAGTTGGCGGGCCGAAGAAGATACGCAGTATTTT
cdr3_aa: CASSWRAEEDTQYF

clone_size: few
v_call: TRBV5-1
d_call: NA
j_call: TRBJ1-1
cdr3_nt: TGCGCCAGCAGCTTGGGGGTAGGGCATTATTACACTGGAGCTTTCTTT
cdr3_aa: CASSLGVGHYYTGAFF

clone_size: many
v_call: TRBV20-1
d_call: NA
j_call: TRBJ2-7
cdr3_nt: TGCAGTGCTCTTTTAAGATCTACCTCCTACGAGCAGTACTTC
cdr3_aa: CSALLRSTSYEQYF

clone_size: many
v_call: TRBV7-3
d_call: TRBD1
j_call: TRBJ2-1
cdr3_nt: TGTGCCAGCAGCTTAAGCCCCCAAACAGGGGTGGGATACAATGAGCAGTTCTTC
cdr3_aa: CASSLSPQTGVGYNEQFF

clone_size: many
v_call: TRBV11-2
d_call: TRBD2
j_call: TRBJ2-3
cdr3_nt: TGTGCCAGCAGCTTAGATCTCGCCGGACTAGCGGGAGGGACAGATACGCAGTATTTT
cdr3_aa: CASSLDLAGLAGGTDTQYF

clone_size: many
v_call: TRBV15
d_call: TRBD1
j_call: TRBJ1-1
cdr3_nt: TGTGCCACCAGCAGGGATACCGGGACAGTTGGCACTGAAGCTTTCTTT
cdr3_aa: CATSRDTGTVGTEAFF

clone_size: NA
v_call: TRBV20-1
d_call: NA
j_call: TRBJ2-1
cdr3_nt: TGCAATGCTCCCTTCAATGAGCAGTTCTTC
cdr3_aa: CNAPFNEQFF

clone_size: once
v_call: TRBV7-3
d_call: TRBD1
j_call: TRBJ2-1
cdr3_nt: TGTGCCAGCAGCTCACGCCCCGGACAGGGGGTTGATGAGCAGCTCTTC
cdr3_aa: CASSSRPGQGVDEQLF

clone_size: many
v_call: TRBV29-1
d_call: NA
j_call: TRBJ2-3
cdr3_nt: TGCAGCGTTGAAGTCCAGGGGACAGATACGCAGTATTTT
cdr3_aa: CSVEVQGTDTQYF

clone_size: many
v_call: TRBV2
d_call: NA
j_call: TRBJ2-2
cdr3_nt: TGTGCCAGCAAACGGACTGGTTCGAACACCGGGGAGCTGTTTTTT
cdr3_aa: CASKRTGSNTGELFF

clone_size: many
v_call: TRBV7-8
d_call: TRBD1
j_call: TRBJ1-2
cdr3_nt: TGTGCCAGCAGCTTAGGACAGGGAGGGTATGGCTATACCTTC
cdr3_aa: CASSLGQGGYGYTF

clone_size: many
v_call: TRBV11-2
d_call: TRBD2
j_call: TRBJ2-1
cdr3_nt: TGTGCCAGCAGCTTGAGCGGGAGGGCGTGCAATGAGCAGTTCTTC
cdr3_aa: CASSLSGRACNEQFF

clone_size: many
v_call: TRBV30
d_call: TRBD2
j_call: TRBJ2-2
cdr3_nt: TGTGCCTGGACTAGCGGGAGTTCTGAAACCGGGGAGCTGTTTTTT
cdr3_aa: CAWTSGSSETGELFF

clone_size: NA
v_call: TRBV7-3
d_call: TRBD2
j_call: TRBJ2-1
cdr3_nt: TGTGCCAGCAGCTTAGTAGGCGGGAGAAGGGATGAGCAGTTCTTC
cdr3_aa: CASSLVGGRRDEQFF

clone_size: many
v_call: TRBV20-1
d_call: TRBD2
j_call: TRBJ2-1
cdr3_nt: TGCCGTGCTAGAGATCCCGGGAGGGCCCTTCGGGAGCAGTTCTTC
cdr3_aa: CRARDPGRALREQFF

clone_size: NA
v_call: TRBV7-2
d_call: NA
j_call: TRBJ2-1
cdr3_nt: TGTGCCAGCAGCTTAGGGTGGGACATTCGGCCGGGACTTCCTACTCGACCCTACAATGAGCAGTTCTTC
cdr3_aa: CASSLGWDIRPGLPTRPYNEQFF

clone_size: many
v_call: TRBV7-2
d_call: NA
j_call: TRBJ2-5
cdr3_nt: TGTGCCAGCACCCATCCCCAAGAGACCCAGTACTTC
cdr3_aa: CASTHPQETQYF

clone_size: many
v_call: TRBV18
d_call: NA
j_call: TRBJ2-3
cdr3_nt: TGTGCCAGCTCATCCACCGAACGGCGGGGCCCCTATACGCAGTATTTT
cdr3_aa: CASSSTERRGPYTQYF

clone_size: many
v_call: TRBV11-2
d_call: TRBD1
j_call: TRBJ1-1
cdr3_nt: TGTGCCAGCAGCTTTAGAAGGGGACAGCCTCGGGGAAGGAACACTGAAGCTTTCTTT
cdr3_aa: CASSFRRGQPRGRNTEAFF

clone_size: many
v_call: TRBV5-1
d_call: NA
j_call: TRBJ2-1
cdr3_nt: TGCGCCAGCAGCTTTGGCCTCGGAAATGGCTACAATGAGCAGTTCTTC
cdr3_aa: CASSFGLGNGYNEQFF

clone_size: many
v_call: TRBV12-3/TRBV12-4
d_call: NA
j_call: TRBJ2-4
cdr3_nt: TGTGCCAGCAGTTCGACAGTAGCCAAAAACATTCAGTACTTC
cdr3_aa: CASSSTVAKNIQYF

clone_size: many
v_call: TRBV5-6
d_call: TRBD2
j_call: TRBJ2-3
cdr3_nt: TGTGCCAGCAGCTTGTCTTCTAGCGGGGATACGCAGTATTTT
cdr3_aa: CASSLSSSGDTQYF